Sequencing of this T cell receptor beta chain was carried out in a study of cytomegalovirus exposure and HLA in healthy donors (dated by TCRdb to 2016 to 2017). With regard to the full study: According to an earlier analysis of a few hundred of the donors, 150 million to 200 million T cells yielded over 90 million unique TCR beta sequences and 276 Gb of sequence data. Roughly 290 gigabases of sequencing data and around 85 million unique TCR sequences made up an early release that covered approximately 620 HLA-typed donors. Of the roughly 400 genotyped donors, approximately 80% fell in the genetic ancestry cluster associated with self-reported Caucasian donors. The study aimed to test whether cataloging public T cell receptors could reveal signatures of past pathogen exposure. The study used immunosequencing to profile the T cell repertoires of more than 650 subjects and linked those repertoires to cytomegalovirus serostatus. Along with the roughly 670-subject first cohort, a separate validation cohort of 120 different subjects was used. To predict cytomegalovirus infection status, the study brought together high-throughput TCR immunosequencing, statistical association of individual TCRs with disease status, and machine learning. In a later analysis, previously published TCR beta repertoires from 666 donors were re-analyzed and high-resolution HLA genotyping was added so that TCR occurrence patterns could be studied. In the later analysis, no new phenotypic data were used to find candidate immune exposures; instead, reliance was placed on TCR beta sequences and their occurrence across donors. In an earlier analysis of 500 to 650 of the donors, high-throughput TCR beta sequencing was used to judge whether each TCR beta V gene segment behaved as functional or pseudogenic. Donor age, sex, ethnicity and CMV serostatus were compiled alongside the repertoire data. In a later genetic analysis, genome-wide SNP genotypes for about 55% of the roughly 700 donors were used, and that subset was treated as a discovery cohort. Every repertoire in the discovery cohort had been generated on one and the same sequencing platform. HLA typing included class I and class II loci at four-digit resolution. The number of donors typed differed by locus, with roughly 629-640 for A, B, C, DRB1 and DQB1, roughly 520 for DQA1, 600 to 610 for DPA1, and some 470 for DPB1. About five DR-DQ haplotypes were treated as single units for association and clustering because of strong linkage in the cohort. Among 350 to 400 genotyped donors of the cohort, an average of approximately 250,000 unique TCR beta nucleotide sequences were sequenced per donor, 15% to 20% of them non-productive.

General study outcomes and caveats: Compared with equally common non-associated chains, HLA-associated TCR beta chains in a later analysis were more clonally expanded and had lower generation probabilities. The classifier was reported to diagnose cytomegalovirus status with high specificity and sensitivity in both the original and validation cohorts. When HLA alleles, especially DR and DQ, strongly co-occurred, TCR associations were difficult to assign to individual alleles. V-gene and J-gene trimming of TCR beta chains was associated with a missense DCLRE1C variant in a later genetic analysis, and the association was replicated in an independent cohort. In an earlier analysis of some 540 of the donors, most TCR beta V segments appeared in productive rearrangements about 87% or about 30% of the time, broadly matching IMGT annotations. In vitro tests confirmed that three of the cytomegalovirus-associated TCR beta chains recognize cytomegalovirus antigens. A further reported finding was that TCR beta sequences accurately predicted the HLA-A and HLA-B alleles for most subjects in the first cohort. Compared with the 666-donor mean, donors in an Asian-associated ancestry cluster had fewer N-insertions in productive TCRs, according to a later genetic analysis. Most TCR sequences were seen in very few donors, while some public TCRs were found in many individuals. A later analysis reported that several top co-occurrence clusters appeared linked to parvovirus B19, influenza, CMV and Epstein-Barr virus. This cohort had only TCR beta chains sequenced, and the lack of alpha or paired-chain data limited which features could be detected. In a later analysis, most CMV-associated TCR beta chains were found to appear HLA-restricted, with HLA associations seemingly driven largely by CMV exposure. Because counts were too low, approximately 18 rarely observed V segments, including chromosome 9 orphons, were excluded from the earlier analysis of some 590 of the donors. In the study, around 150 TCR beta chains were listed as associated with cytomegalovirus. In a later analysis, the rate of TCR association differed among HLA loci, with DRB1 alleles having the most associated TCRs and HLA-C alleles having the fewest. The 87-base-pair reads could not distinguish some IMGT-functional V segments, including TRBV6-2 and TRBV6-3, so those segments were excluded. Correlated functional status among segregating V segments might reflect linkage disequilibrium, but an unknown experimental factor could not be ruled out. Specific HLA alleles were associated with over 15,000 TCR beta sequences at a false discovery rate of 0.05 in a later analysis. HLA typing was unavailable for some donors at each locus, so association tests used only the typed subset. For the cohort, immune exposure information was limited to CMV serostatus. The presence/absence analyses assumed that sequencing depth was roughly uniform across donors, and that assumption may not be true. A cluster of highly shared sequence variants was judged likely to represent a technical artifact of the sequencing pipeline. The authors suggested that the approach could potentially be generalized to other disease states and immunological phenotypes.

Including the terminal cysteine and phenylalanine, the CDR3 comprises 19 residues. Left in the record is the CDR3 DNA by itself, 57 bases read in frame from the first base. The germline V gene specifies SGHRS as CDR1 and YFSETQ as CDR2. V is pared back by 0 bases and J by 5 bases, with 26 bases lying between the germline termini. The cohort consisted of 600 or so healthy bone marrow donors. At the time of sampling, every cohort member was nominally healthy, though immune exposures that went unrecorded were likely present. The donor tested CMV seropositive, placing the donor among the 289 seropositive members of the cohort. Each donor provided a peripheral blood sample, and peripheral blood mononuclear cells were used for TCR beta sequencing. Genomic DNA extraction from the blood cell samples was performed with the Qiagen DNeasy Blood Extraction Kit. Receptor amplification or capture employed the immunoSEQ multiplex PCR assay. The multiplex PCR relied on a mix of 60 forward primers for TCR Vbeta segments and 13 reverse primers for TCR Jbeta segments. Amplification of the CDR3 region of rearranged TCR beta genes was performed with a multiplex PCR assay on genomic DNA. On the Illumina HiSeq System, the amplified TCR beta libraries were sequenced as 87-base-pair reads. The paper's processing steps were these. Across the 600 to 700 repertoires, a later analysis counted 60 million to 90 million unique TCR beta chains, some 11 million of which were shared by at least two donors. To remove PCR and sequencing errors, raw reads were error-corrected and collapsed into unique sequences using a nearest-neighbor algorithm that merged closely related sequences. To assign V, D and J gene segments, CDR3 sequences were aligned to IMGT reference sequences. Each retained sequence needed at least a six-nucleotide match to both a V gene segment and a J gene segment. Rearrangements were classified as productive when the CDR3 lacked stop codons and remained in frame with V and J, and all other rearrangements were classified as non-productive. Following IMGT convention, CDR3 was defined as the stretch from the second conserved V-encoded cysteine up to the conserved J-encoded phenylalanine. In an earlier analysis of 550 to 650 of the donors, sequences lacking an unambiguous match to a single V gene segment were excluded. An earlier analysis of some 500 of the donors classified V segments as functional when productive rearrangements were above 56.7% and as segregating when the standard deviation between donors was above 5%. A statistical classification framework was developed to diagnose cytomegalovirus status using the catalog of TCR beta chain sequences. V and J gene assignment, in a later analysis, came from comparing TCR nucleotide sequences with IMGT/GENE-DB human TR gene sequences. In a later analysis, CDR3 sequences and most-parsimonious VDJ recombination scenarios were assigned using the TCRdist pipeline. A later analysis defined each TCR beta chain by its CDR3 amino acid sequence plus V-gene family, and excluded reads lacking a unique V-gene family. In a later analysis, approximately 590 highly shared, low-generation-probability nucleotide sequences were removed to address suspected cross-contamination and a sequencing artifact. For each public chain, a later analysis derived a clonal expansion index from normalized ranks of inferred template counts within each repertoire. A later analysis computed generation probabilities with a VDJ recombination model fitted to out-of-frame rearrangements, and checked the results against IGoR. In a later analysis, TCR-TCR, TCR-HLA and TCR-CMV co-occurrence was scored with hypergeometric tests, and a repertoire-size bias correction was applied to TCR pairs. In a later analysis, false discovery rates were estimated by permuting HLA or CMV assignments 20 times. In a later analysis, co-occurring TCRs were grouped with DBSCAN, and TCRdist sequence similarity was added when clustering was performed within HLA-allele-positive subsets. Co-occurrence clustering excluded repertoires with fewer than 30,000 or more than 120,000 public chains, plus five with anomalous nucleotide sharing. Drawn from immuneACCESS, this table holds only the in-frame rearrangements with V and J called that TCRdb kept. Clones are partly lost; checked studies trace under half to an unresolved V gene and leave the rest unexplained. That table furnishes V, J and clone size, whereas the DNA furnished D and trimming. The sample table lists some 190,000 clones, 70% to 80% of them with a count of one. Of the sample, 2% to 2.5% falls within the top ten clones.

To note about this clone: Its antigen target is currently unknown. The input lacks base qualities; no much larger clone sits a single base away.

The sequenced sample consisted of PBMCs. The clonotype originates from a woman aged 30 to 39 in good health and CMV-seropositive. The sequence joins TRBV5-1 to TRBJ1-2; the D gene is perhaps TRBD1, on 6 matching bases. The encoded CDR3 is CASSLAGGQWEIHSYGYTF. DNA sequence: TGCGCCAGCAGCTTGGCCGGAGGACAGTGGGAAATACATTCTTATGGCTACACCTTC.